This passage covers 19 T cell receptor beta chains from one sample sequenced in a study of blood T cell repertoires in COVID-19. Method: immunoSEQ multiplex PCR; TCRdb's copy keeps in-frame clones and lacks some. The sample consists of some 20,000 clones, 86% of them appearing once. Sequencing input: peripheral blood. Receptor source: a woman of 80 years or more with active or convalescent COVID-19.

The V call is TRBV7-3, the J call TRBJ1-5; 8 nucleotides match TRBD1. J lost 9 bases, V lost 3 bases, and 10 bases had no gene match. This CDR3 has 15 residues. Germline CDR1 reads SGHTA; CDR2 reads FQGTGA. DNA for the CDR3: TGTGCCAGCAGCTTGACAGGGGATGGCTTTGGGCCCCAGCATTTT. It yields the protein CASSLTGDGFGPQHF.

The chain uses TRBV6-5 and TRBJ1-2, with TRBD1 matching 8 bases. This CDR3 spans 13 amino acids. Per the germline V gene, CDR1 is MNHEY and CDR2 is SVGAGI. V was clipped by 6 bases and J by 1 base; unmatched bases: 1. Written as DNA, the CDR3 is TGTGCCAGCAGGGGACAGGTTAACTATGGCTACACCTTC. This translates into CASRGQVNYGYTF.

The J gene is TRBJ2-4, the V gene TRBV3-1 (or the pseudogene TRBV3-2); 12 bases agree with TRBD2. Unmatched junction bases numbered 7, after V lost 0 bases and J lost 7 bases. Germline CDR1 is LGHDT and CDR2 is YNNKEL (reference sequence). The CDR3 is 17 amino acids. CDR3 sequence: CASSQEGLAGGSNIQYF. The CDR3 DNA reads as TGTGCCAGCAGCCAAGAAGGTCTAGCGGGGGGGTCGAACATTCAGTACTTC.

CDR3 sequence: CATSDSGTRGYGYTF. The DNA of the CDR3 is TGTGCCACCAGTGACTCTGGGACTAGGGGCTATGGCTACACCTTC. The chain joins TRBV24-1 to TRBJ1-2, with D possibly matching TRBD1 (5 bases). The germline CDR1 and CDR2 sequences are KGHDR and SFDVKD. V lost 4 bases to trimming and J lost 4 bases, with 15 bases between them. The CDR3 consists of 15 residues.

This chain joins TRBV3-1 (or the pseudogene TRBV3-2) and TRBJ2-7; TRBD2 aligns across 7 bases. CDR1 LGHDT and CDR2 YNNKEL come from the germline V gene (reference sequence). This CDR3 has 15 amino acids. The V gene end was trimmed by 2 bases and the J gene end by 4 bases; junction bases not matched to a gene: 8. The CDR3 nucleotides are TGTGCCAGCAGCCAACGGTCCAGCGGGGTTTACGAGCAGTACTTC. Encoded protein: CASSQRSSGVYEQYF.

V gene TRBV7-9 combines with J gene TRBJ2-2, with D possibly matching TRBD1 (6 bases). V was clipped by 4 bases and J by 6 bases, with 12 bases between them. The CDR3 extends over 14 amino acids. Germline V lookup: CDR1 SEHNR, CDR2 FQNEAQ (reference sequence). The chain's CDR3 is CASSSGTNPGELFF. CDR3 in DNA: TGTGCCAGCAGCTCCGGGACAAACCCCGGGGAGCTGTTTTTT.

The genes are TRBV30 and TRBJ1-6, with TRBD1 as a possible D gene (6 bases). CDR3 length: 16 amino acids. The germline CDR1 and CDR2 sequences are GTSNPN and SVGIG (reference sequence). Trimming took off 4 bases at V and 9 bases at J, with 22 bases between the two ends. CDR3 bases: TGTGCCTGGAAGGGGGACTACGCTGTTCTATCTTCACCCCTCCACTTT. It codes for CAWKGDYAVLSSPLHF.

The V and J genes are TRBV7-6 and TRBJ2-1; a possible D gene is TRBD2 (6 bases). The CDR3 runs 11 residues. Between the trimmed V and J ends, which lost 4 bases and 10 bases, there was a span of 8 bases. Germline CDR1 reads SGHVS; CDR2 reads FNYEAQ. CDR3 amino acids: CASSSGLEQFF. In DNA, the CDR3 is TGTGCCAGCAGCTCCGGACTAGAGCAGTTCTTC. Full variable domain (outside the CDR3, taken from reference TRBV7-6 and TRBJ2-1): GAGVSQSPRYKVTKRGQDVALRCDPISGHVSLYWYRQALGQGPEFLTYFNYEAQQDKSGLPNDRFSAERPEGSISTLTIQRTEQRDSAMYRCASSSGLEQFFGPGTRLTVL.

This chain joins TRBV7-9 and TRBJ2-7, with TRBD2 matching over 9 bases. CDR3 length: 14 amino acids. V lost 4 bases, J lost 0 bases, and 1 base stayed unmatched. Germline V lookup: CDR1 SEHNR, CDR2 FQNEAQ (reference sequence). The CDR3 sequence: CASSSSGASYEQYF. CDR3 DNA: TGTGCCAGCAGCTCTAGCGGGGCCTCCTACGAGCAGTACTTC.

This sequence joins TRBV6-1 and TRBJ2-2; D might be TRBD1 (6 bases). The CDR3 spans 13 residues. The V and J ends lost 3 bases and 4 bases respectively, with 6 bases between them. CDR1 MNHNS and CDR2 SASEGT come from the germline V gene. CDR3 loop: CASSDRGTGELFF. The CDR3 region has the DNA TGTGCCAGCAGTGACAGGGGCACCGGGGAGCTGTTTTTT.

The chain uses TRBV7-3 and TRBJ2-2, with a weak D call TRBD2 (5 bases). The CDR3 runs 13 residues. The V and J ends lost 5 bases and 4 bases respectively, with 8 bases between them. The V gene's germline CDR1 is SGHTA and CDR2 FQGTGA. The DNA of the CDR3 is TGTGCCAGCAGCCGGACTGCCACCGGGGAGCTGTTTTTT. Its protein is CASSRTATGELFF.

This clone has a single count. The rearrangement uses TRBV5-1 and TRBJ1-1; 7 bases are shared with TRBD1. Germline lookup yields CDR1 SGHRS and CDR2 YFSETQ. V shed 4 bases and J 1 base; nucleotides not matched to a gene: 13. This CDR3 contains 17 residues. CDR3 residues: CASSPLSGQRTNTEAFF. The CDR3 DNA sequence: TGCGCCAGCAGCCCGCTTTCGGGACAGCGTACGAACACTGAAGCTTTCTTT.

The chain combines TRBV5-4 with TRBJ1-3; D call uncertain. The germline V and J ends were trimmed by 4 bases and 0 bases, with 11 bases remaining between them. CDR3 length: 15 amino acids. Germline V gene data show CDR1 as SGHNT and CDR2 as YYREEE (reference sequence). The CDR3 sequence: CASSEVSVSGNTIYF. The CDR3 DNA reads as TGTGCCAGCAGCGAGGTTTCGGTCTCTGGAAACACCATATATTTT.

The V call is TRBV27, the J call TRBJ2-5; 7 bases fit TRBD2. CDR1 and CDR2 (germline): MNHEY, SMNVEV (reference sequence). Unmatched junction bases numbered 13, after V lost 5 bases and J lost 7 bases. The CDR3 totals 15 residues. Written as DNA, the CDR3 is TGTGCCAGCAGTCCAACGCCCGGGGGGATAGCGACCCAGTACTTC. As protein: CASSPTPGGIATQYF.

The chain has TRBV5-5 and TRBJ1-1; D ambiguous. Germline V gene lookup returns CDR1 SGHKS and CDR2 YYEKEE (reference sequence). The germline V and J ends were trimmed by 4 bases and 1 base, with 14 bases remaining between them. CDR3 length: 15 residues. The CDR3: CASSPNAPTNTEAFF. CDR3 DNA: TGTGCCAGCAGCCCAAACGCTCCTACGAACACTGAAGCTTTCTTT.

This clone appeared once. J is TRBJ2-6 and V is TRBV2; no clear D gene. V was trimmed by 6 bases and J by 0 bases, leaving 6 bases between them. Per the germline V gene, CDR1 is SNHLY and CDR2 is FYNNEI. The CDR3 is 14 residues long. CDR3 DNA: TGTGCCAGCAGGGCAGGCTCTGGGGCCAACGTCCTGACTTTC. This sequence encodes CASRAGSGANVLTF.

The chain recombines TRBV2 with TRBJ1-5; perhaps TRBD1 as D (6 bases). The CDR3 consists of 13 residues. Germline-derived CDR1 and CDR2 are SNHLY and FYNNEI. The V gene lost 6 bases and the J gene lost 4 bases, with 10 bases spanning the gap. CDR3 loop: CASRDTGNQPQHF. CDR3 DNA: TGTGCCAGCAGAGATACAGGGAATCAGCCCCAGCATTTT.

The CDR3 DNA reads TGTGCCAGCAGTGAAGTCGGTGAGCTCCCCTCCTACGAGCAGTACTTC. It yields the protein CASSEVGELPSYEQYF. The chain joins TRBV6-1 to TRBJ2-7; D remains ambiguous. The ends were cut back, 1 base at V and 0 bases at J, with 13 bases in the middle. CDR1 is MNHNS and CDR2 is SASEGT in the germline V gene. The CDR3 covers 16 residues.

V and J are TRBV4-1 and TRBJ2-1; 13 bases are shared with TRBD2. Trimming took 3 bases from V and 5 from J; bases not matched to a gene: 4. The CDR3 consists of 16 residues. Per the germline V gene, CDR1 is MGHRA and CDR2 is YSYEKL. The CDR3 region has the DNA TGCGCCAGCAGCCACGGACTAGCGGGAGCCCACAATGAGCAGTTCTTC. Encoded protein: CASSHGLAGAHNEQFF.